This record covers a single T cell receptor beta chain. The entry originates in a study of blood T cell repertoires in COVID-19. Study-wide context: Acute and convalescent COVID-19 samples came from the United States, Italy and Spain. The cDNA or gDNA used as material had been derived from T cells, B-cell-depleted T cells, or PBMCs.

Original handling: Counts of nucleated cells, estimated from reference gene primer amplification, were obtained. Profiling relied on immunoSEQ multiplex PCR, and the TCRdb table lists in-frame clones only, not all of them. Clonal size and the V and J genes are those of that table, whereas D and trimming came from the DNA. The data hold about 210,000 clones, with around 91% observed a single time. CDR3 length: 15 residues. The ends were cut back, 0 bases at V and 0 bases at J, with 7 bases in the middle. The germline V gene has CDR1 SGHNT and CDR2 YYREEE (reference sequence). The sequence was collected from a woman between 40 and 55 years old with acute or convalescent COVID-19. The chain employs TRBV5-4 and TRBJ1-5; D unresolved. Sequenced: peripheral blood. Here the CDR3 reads CASSLGGRSNQPQHF. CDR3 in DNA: TGTGCCAGCAGCTTGGGAGGGCGTAGCAATCAGCCCCAGCATTTT.